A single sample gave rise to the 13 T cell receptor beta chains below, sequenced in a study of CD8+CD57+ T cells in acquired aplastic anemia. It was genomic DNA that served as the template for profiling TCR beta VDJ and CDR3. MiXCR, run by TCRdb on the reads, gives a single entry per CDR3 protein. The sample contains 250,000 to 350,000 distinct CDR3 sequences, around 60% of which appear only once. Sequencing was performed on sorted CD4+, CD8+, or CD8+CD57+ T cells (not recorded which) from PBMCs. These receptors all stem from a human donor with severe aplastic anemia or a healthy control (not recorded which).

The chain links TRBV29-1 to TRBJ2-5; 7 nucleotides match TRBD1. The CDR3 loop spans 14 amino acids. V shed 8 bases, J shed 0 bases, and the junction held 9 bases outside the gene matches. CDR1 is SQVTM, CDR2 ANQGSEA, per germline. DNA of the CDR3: TGCAGCATCAGGGACAGTCCGCACCAAGAGACCCAGTACTTC. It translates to CSIRDSPHQETQYF.

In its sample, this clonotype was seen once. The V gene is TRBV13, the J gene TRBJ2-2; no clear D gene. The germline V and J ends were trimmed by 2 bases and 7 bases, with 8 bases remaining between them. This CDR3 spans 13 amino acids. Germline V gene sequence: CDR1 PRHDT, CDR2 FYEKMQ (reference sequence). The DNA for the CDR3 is TGTGCCAGCAGCTTACCACCTGGCGGGGAGCTGTTTTTT. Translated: CASSLPPGGELFF.

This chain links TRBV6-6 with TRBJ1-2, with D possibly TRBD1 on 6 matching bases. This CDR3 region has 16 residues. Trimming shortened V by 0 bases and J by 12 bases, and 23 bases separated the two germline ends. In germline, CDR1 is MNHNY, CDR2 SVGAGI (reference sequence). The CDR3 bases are TGTGCCAGCAGTTACTCAGGCCAATTGGGGGCCTTTGGAAACACCTTC. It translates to CASSYSGQLGAFGNTF.

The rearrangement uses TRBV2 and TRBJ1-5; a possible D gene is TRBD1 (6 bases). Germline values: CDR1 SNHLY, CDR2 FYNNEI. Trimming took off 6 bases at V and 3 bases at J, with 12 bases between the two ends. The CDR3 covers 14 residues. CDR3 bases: TGTGCCAGCAGCGGAACAGGGTACAATCAGCCCCAGCATTTT. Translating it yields CASSGTGYNQPQHF.

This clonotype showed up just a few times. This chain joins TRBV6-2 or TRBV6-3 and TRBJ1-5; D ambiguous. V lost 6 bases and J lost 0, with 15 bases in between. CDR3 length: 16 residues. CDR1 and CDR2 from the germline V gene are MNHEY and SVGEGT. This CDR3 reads CASSPGNNYSNQPQHF. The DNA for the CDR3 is TGTGCCAGCAGCCCGGGAAATAATTATAGCAATCAGCCCCAGCATTTT.

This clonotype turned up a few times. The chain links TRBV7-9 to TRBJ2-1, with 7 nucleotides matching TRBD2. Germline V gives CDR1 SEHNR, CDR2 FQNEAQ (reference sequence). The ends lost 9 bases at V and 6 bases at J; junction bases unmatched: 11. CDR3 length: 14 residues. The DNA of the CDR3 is TGTGCCAGTAGGATCGGCGGGGGACCCAATGAGCAGTTCTTC. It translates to CASRIGGGPNEQFF. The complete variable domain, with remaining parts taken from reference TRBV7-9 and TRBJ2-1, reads DTGVSQNPRHKITKRGQNVTFRCDPISEHNRLYWYRQTLGQGPEFLTYFQNEAQLEKSRLLSDRFSAERPKGSFSTLEIQRTEQGDSAMYLCASRIGGGPNEQFFGPGTRLTVL.

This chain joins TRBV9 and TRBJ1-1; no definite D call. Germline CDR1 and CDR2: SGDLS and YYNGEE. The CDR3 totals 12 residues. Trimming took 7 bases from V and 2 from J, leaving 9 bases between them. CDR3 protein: CASGGGNTEAFF. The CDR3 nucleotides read TGTGCCAGCGGAGGTGGTAACACTGAAGCTTTCTTT.

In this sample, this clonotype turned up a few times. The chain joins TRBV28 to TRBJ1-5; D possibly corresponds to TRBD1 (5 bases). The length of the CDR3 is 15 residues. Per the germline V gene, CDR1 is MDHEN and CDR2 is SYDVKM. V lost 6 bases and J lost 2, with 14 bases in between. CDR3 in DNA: TGTGCCAGCAGCCCAGGGTTTCGGGGCAATCAGCCCCAGCATTTT. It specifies CASSPGFRGNQPQHF. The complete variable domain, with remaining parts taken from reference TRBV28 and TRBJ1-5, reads DVKVTQSSRYLVKRTGEKVFLECVQDMDHENMFWYRQDPGLGLRLIYFSYDVKMKEKGDIPEGYSVSREKKERFSLILESASTNQTSMYLCASSPGFRGNQPQHFGDGTRLSIL.

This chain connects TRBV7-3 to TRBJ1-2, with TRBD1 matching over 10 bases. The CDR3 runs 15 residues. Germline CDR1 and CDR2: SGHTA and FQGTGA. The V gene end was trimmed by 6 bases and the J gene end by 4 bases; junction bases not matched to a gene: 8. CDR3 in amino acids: CASSAGTGATYGYTF. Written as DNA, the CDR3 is TGTGCCAGCAGTGCCGGGACAGGGGCTACCTATGGCTACACCTTC.

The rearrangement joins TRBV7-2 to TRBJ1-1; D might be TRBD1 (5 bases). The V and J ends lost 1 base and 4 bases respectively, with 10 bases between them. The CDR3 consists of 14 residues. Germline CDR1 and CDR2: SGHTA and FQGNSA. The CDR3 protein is CASSLEPGGTEAFF. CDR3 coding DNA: TGTGCCAGCAGCTTAGAGCCGGGGGGCACTGAAGCTTTCTTT.

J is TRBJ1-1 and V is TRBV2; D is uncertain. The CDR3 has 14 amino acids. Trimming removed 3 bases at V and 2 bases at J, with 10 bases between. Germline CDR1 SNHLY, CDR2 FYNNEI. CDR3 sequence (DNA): TGTGCCAGCAGTGAGGTCAAGAGAAACACTGAAGCTTTCTTT. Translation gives CASSEVKRNTEAFF.

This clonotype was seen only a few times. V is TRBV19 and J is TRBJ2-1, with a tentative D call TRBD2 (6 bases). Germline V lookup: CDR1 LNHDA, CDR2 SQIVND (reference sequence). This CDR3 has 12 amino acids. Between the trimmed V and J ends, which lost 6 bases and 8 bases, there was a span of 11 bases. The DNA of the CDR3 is TGTGCCAGTAGCCCCGGGGGATATGAGCAGTTCTTC. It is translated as CASSPGGYEQFF.

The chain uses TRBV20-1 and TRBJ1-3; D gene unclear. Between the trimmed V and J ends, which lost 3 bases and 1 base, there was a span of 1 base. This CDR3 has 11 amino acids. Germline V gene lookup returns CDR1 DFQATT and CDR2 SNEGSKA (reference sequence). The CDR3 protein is CSARSGNTIYF. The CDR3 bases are TGCAGTGCTAGGTCTGGAAACACCATATATTTT.